This TCR beta chain is from a study of blood T cell repertoires in COVID-19. Whole-study context: Whether acute or convalescent, the COVID-19 samples came from the United States, Italy and Spain. The analysed material was cDNA or gDNA that came from T cells, B-cell-depleted T cells, or PBMCs.

Data came from immunoSEQ multiplex PCR; TCRdb stores just in-frame clones and leaves some out. The repertoire consists of under 95,000 clones, with about four fifths occurring once and the leading ten covering about 2%. The CDR3 is 18 residues long. The sequence was collected from a woman between 70 and 85 years old with acute or convalescent COVID-19. Sequencing used peripheral blood. V is TRBV21-1 and J is TRBJ2-2; TRBD1 was called by the table and not checked on the DNA. TRBV21-1 is described as a pseudogene. CDR3 nucleotide sequence: TGTGCCAGCGGATCCATGGGGGTAGACAGGTGGGGACACGGGGAGCTGTTTTTT. It codes for CASGSMGVDRWGHGELFF.